These 9 T cell receptor beta chains were all obtained from the same sample, sequenced in a study of T cell repertoires in cytomegalovirus infection (dated by TCRdb to between 2018 and 2020). Sequencing relied on an Illumina HiSeq 1500. The public reads were run again by TCRdb, first through fastp at Q25 and then through MiXCR, and only productive beta chains were kept. Rows with a matching CDR3 protein are joined into one entry that keeps the most common DNA and genes. This sample gives about 260,000 distinct CDR3 sequences in total; around 13% of them show up just once. The ten largest make up roughly 9.7% of the sample. Specimen: PBMCs. The receptor set was obtained from a human donor in good health (CMV status not recorded). Some clones in this sample may be carry-over from other donors' samples.

DNA of the CDR3: TGTGCCAGCAGTGCAACAGGGTCCAATCAGCCCCAGCATTTT. It is translated as CASSATGSNQPQHF. J is TRBJ1-5 and V is TRBV12-3 or TRBV12-4; tentatively, D is TRBD1 (6 bases). Trimming cost V 5 bases and J 3 bases, with 11 bases left between them. This CDR3 region has 14 residues.

This clonotype was recorded at least ten times. This chain joins TRBV20-1 and TRBJ2-5; 8 bases map to TRBD2. The ends lost 3 bases at V and 5 bases at J; junction bases unmatched: 11. CDR3 length: 15 residues. Germline lookup yields CDR1 DFQATT and CDR2 SNEGSKA (reference sequence). The CDR3: CSARPPSGRGETQYF. DNA of the CDR3: TGCAGTGCTAGGCCCCCGAGCGGGAGAGGGGAGACCCAGTACTTC.

Points on this clonotype: One junction end disagrees with the germline gene, perhaps due to a read error. The V and J genes are TRBV4-1 and TRBJ2-7; D is uncertain. The CDR3 spans 14 residues. Per the germline V gene, CDR1 is MGHRA and CDR2 is YSYEKL. Written as DNA, the CDR3 is TGTGCCAGCAGCCCCGCCGTGCTGGGATACGAGCAGTACTTC. This sequence encodes CASSPAVLGYEQYF.

This clonotype was recorded many times. The chain is built from TRBV7-6 and TRBJ2-3; TRBD1 might be the D (6 bases). Germline V lookup: CDR1 SGHVS, CDR2 FNYEAQ. V lost 6 bases and J 6 bases, leaving 13 bases between the germline ends. The CDR3 runs to 13 residues. The CDR3 loop is CASRSVGGDTQYF. CDR3 in DNA: TGTGCCAGCAGGTCCGTTGGGGGCGATACGCAGTATTTT.

This clonotype was observed at least ten times. This chain uses TRBV12-5 with TRBJ1-1, with D tentatively TRBD1 (5 bases). There are 13 residues in the CDR3. The V gene's germline CDR1 is LGHNT and CDR2 FRNRAP. Trimming took off 7 bases at V and 1 base at J, with 10 bases between the two ends. CDR3 sequence (DNA): TGTGCTAGTGCCGGGACGGCGAACACTGAAGCTTTCTTT. It codes for CASAGTANTEAFF.

The CDR3 spells CASSLNRREGKQYF. CDR3 DNA sequence: TGTGCCAGCAGCTTGAATAGACGGGAGGGTAAGCAGTACTTC. This chain uses TRBV7-2 with TRBJ2-7, with 8 bases lining up with TRBD2. V lost 3 bases to trimming and J lost 8 bases; unmatched junction nucleotides: 9. The germline V gene encodes CDR1 SGHTA and CDR2 FQGNSA. The CDR3 covers 14 residues. The entire variable domain, with the rest obtained from reference TRBV7-2 and TRBJ2-7, is as follows: GAGVSQSPSNKVTEKGKDVELRCDPISGHTALYWYRQSLGQGLEFLIYFQGNSAPDKSGLPSDRFSAERTGGSVSTLTIQRTQQEDSAVYLCASSLNRREGKQYFGPGTRLTVT.

There are many counts of this clonotype. CDR3: CASSPRGANTIYF. In DNA, the CDR3 is TGTGCCAGCAGCCCCCGGGGGGCAAACACCATATATTTT. This chain connects TRBV11-2 to TRBJ1-3; TRBD1 is a possible D gene (6 bases). Trimming left V 5 bases short and J 6 bases short, with 11 bases between. Germline-derived CDR1 and CDR2 are SGHAT and FQNNGV. The CDR3 consists of 13 residues.

This clonotype was seen ten or more times. The chain combines TRBV29-1 with TRBJ2-5; 7 bases are shared with TRBD1. The CDR3 has 12 residues. The germline V gene has CDR1 SQVTM and CDR2 ANQGSEA. After removal of 6 bases from V and 4 bases from J, the junction contained 5 bases not matched to a gene. The CDR3 is CSVMTGRETQYF. CDR3 DNA: TGCAGCGTAATGACAGGGCGAGAGACCCAGTACTTC.

The chain has TRBV4-1 and TRBJ2-7; TRBD1 matches at 9 bases. The CDR3 totals 17 residues. J was trimmed by 3 bases and V by 1 base; bases with no gene match: 10. Germline-derived CDR1 and CDR2 are MGHRA and YSYEKL. Here the CDR3 DNA reads TGCGCCAGCAGCCAAGGAAACGACGGACAGGGGCACTACGAGCAGTACTTC. Amino acids: CASSQGNDGQGHYEQYF.